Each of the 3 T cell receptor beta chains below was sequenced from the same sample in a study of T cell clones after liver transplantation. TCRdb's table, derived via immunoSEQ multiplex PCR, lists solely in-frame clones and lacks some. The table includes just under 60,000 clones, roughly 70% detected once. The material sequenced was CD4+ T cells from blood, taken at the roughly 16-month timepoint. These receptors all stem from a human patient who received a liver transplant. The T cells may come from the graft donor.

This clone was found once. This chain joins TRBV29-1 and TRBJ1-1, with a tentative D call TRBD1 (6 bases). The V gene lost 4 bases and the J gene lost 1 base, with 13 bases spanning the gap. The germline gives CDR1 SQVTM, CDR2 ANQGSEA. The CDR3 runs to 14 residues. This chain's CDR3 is CSVVARTANTEAFF. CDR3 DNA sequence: TGCAGCGTTGTGGCTAGGACAGCGAACACTGAAGCTTTCTTT.

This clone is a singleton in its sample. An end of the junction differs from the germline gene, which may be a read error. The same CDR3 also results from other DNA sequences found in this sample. Here the CDR3 reads CASSGGGSLNTEAFF. CDR3 DNA: TGTGCCAGCAGTGGGGGGGGTTCCTTGAACACTGAAGCCTTCTTT. The chain recombines TRBV28 with TRBJ1-1; D possibly corresponds to TRBD1 (5 bases). Germline CDR1 reads MDHEN; CDR2 reads SYDVKM. The CDR3 has 15 amino acids.

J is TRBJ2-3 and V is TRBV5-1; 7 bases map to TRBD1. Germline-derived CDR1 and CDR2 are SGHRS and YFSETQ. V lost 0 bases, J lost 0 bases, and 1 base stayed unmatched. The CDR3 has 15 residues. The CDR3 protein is CASSLAGQSTDTQYF. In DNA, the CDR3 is TGCGCCAGCAGCTTGGCGGGACAGAGCACAGATACGCAGTATTTT. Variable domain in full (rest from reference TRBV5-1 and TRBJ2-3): KAGVTQTPRYLIKTRGQQVTLSCSPISGHRSVSWYQQTPGQGLQFLFEYFSETQRNKGNFPGRFSGRQFSNSRSEMNVSTLELGDSALYLCASSLAGQSTDTQYFGPGTRLTVL.